This T cell receptor (beta chain) was documented in a study of identical twins (dated by TCRdb to the mid-2010s). With respect to the entire study: To test whether fetal clonotypes persist, this study deep-sequenced TCR alpha and beta repertoires from monozygotic twins, from unrelated adults of various ages, and from cord blood. Replicate twin experiments were performed at different times using different library preparation protocols to rule out contamination.

About this clonotype itself: It lacks a known antigen. No per-base quality is available; no much larger clone lies one base away.

Paper-wide results and their limitations: A weaker excess of twin sharing was found in beta out-of-frame sequences because the signal-to-noise ratio was lowered by fewer shared sequences. Invariant T cells such as MAIT and iNKT could partly confound zero-insertion analyses, though diverse VJ usage argued against this for most clonotypes. Out-of-frame TCR alpha sharing in monozygotic twins was systematically underestimated by recombination models, whereas sharing between unrelated individuals was in agreement with the recombination models. Conclusions relied on cross-sectional statistical analysis, since the same donors could not be followed over many years. Compared with coincidental sharing between unrelated individuals, out-of-frame TCR alpha sequences shared between twins had an excess of sequences with low generation probability. Abundant cord blood beta clonotypes had fewer insertions, young adult naive repertoires showed a similar but weaker trend, and memory repertoires showed no such trend.

The germline V gene specifies SGHDT as CDR1 and YYEEEE as CDR2. V loses 4 bases of germline sequence and J loses 6 bases, and the interval between the two ends is 25 bases. The CDR3 contains 17 residues, cysteine and phenylalanine counted. The DNA shown is the 51-base CDR3, in frame from base 1. Library creation used 5' RACE. Data came from an Illumina HiSeq 2000. Template switching introduced a universal primer binding site; the final cDNA contained a unique molecular identifier, enabling accurate counting of TCR cDNA molecules. Specific primers in the conserved constant-segment region were used to synthesize first-strand cDNA for TCR alpha and beta chains. To control for contamination, every cDNA library was double barcoded, receiving both a SMART-Mk sample barcode and Illumina barcodes. TruSeq adapter sequences, together with Illumina sample barcodes, were added in two successive PCR steps. TCR alpha and beta cDNA libraries were sequenced on the Illumina HiSeq platform with custom primers. In the authors' own workflow: Unique molecular identifiers were extracted from raw reads with MiGEC, and CDR3 positions were determined with MiXCR. Recombination models were inferred per individual with the repgenHMM and IGoR tools using an EM algorithm. The tcR package in R was used for shared clonotype analysis, with sharing normalized by the product of cloneset sizes. To study raw recombination free of thymic and clonal selection effects, out-of-frame nonproductive sequences were analyzed. TCRdb cleaned the public reads at Q25 with fastp, built clones with MiXCR and kept in-frame beta chains. Each entry merges the rows of one CDR3 protein and shows their most common DNA and genes. It is TCRdb's table, rather than the study itself, that gives the V and J calls and clone size. Counted in this sample were fewer than 550,000 distinct CDR3 sequences; roughly 15% of them appeared once. Clones ranked in the top ten supply 0.44% of the sample.

Only healthy Caucasian donors were included. Three pairs of female monozygotic twins, all aged about 18 to 29 years, were included in the twin cohort. Positive isolation kits from Invitrogen were used to isolate the CD4+ and CD8+ T cell populations. These sequences were also reported in another study, on yellow fever vaccine responses in identical twins. The second study reports: The T cell response to vaccination in identical twins was reported by the authors to appear partly convergent and partly personalized. Focusing on identical twins, the study followed the T cell clones that responded to the vaccine, and did so with precision.

The TCR sequence derives from a woman younger than 35 in good health. The sample comprised CD4+ T cells sorted from blood. Recombination joined TRBV5-6 with TRBJ1-1; confidence is insufficient to name the D gene. The CDR3 region has the sequence CASSKNRQLIDRAEAFF. The nucleotide sequence is given as TGTGCCAGCAGCAAGAACCGGCAACTTATAGATAGAGCTGAAGCTTTCTTT. The reference TRBV5-6 and TRBJ1-1 proteins fill in what lies around the CDR3, so the full variable domain reads DAGVTQSPTHLIKTRGQQVTLRCSPKSGHDTVSWYQQALGQGPQFIFQYYEEEERQRGNFPDRFSGHQFPNYSSELNVNALLLGDSALYLCASSKNRQLIDRAEAFFGQGTRLTVV.